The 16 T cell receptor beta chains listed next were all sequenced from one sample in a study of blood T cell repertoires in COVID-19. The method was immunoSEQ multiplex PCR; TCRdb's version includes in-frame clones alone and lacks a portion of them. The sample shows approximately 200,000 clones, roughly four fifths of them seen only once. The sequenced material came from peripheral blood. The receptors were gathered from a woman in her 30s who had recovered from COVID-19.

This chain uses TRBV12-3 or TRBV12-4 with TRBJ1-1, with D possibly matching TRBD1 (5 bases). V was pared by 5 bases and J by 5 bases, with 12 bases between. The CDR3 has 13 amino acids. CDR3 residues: CASSPGVGTEAFF. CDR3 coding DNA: TGTGCCAGCAGTCCGGGGGTTGGAACTGAAGCTTTCTTT.

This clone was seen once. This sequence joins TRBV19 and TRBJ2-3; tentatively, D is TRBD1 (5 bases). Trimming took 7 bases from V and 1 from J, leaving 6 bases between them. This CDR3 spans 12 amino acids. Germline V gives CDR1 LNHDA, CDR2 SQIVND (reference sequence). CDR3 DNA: TGTGCCAGTACACAGGGCACAGATACGCAGTATTTT. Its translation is CASTQGTDTQYF.

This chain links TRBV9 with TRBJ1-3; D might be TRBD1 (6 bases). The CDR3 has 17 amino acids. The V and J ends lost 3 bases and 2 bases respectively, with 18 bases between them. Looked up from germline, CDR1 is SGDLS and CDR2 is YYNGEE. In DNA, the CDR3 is TGTGCCAGCAGCGCTCCGTTTTTGGGGACAACTGGAAACACCATATATTTT. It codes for CASSAPFLGTTGNTIYF.

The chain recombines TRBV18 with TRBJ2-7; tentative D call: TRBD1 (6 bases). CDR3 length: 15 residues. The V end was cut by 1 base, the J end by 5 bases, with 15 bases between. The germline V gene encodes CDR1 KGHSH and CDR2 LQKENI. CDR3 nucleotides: TGTGCCAGCTCACCACTTCAGGGGAGTATGCACGAGCAGTACTTC. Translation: CASSPLQGSMHEQYF. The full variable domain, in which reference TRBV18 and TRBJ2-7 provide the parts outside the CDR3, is NAGVMQNPRHLVRRRGQEARLRCSPMKGHSHVYWYRQLPEEGLKFMVYLQKENIIDESGMPKERFSAEFPKEGPSILRIQQVVRGDSAAYFCASSPLQGSMHEQYFGPGTRLTVT.

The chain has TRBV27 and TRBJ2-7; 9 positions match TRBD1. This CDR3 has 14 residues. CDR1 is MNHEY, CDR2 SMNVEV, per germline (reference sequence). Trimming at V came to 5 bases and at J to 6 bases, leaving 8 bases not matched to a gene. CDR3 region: CASSPGQGVIEQYF. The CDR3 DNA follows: TGTGCCAGCAGTCCGGGACAGGGCGTAATCGAGCAGTACTTC.

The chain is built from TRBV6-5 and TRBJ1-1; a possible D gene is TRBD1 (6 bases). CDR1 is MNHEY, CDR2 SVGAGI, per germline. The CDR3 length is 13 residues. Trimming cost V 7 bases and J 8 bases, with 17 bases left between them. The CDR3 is CASTPGVPSEAFF. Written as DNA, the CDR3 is TGTGCCAGCACCCCAGGGGTGCCTTCCGAAGCTTTCTTT.

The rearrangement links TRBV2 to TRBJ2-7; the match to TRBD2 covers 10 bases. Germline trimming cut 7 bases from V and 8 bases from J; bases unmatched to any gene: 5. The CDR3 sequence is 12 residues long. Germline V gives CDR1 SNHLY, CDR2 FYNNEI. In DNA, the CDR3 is TGTGCCAGCACGTCACTAGCGGGGAAGCAGTACTTC. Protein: CASTSLAGKQYF. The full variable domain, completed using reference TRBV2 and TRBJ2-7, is EPEVTQTPSHQVTQMGQEVILRCVPISNHLYFYWYRQILGQKVEFLVSFYNNEISEKSEIFDDQFSVERPDGSNFTLKIRSTKLEDSAMYFCASTSLAGKQYFGPGTRLTVT.

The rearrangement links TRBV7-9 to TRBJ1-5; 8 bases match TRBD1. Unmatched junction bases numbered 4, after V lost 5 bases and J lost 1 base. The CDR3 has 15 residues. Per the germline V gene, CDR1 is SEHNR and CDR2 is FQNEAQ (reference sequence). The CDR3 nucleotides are TGTGCCAGCAGCGCTGGACAGGGAAGCAATCAGCCCCAGCATTTT. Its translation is CASSAGQGSNQPQHF.

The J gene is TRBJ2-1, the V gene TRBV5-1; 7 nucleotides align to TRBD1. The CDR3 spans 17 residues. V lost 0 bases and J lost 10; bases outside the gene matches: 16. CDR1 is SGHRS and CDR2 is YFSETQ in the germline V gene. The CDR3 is CASSLDTLLGTAIEQFF. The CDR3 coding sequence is TGCGCCAGCAGCTTGGATACGCTTCTCGGGACAGCAATAGAGCAGTTCTTC. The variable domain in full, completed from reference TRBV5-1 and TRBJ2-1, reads KAGVTQTPRYLIKTRGQQVTLSCSPISGHRSVSWYQQTPGQGLQFLFEYFSETQRNKGNFPGRFSGRQFSNSRSEMNVSTLELGDSALYLCASSLDTLLGTAIEQFFGPGTRLTVL.

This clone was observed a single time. This CDR3 is CASNEEKVKNIQYF. Written as DNA, the CDR3 is TGTGCCAGCAACGAGGAGAAGGTCAAAAACATTCAGTACTTC. V usage is TRBV2 and J usage is TRBJ2-4; unclear D gene. V was cut by 7 bases and J by 3 bases, with 13 bases left in between. Germline CDR1 and CDR2: SNHLY and FYNNEI. CDR3 length equals 14 residues.

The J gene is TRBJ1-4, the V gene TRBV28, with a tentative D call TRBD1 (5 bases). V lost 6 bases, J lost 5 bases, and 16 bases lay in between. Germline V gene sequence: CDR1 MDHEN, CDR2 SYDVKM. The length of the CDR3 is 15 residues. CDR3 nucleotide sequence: TGTGCCAGCAGGGCTGGGGCAGGTCTAAATGAAAAACTGTTTTTT. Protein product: CASRAGAGLNEKLFF. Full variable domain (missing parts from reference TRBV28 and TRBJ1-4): DVKVTQSSRYLVKRTGEKVFLECVQDMDHENMFWYRQDPGLGLRLIYFSYDVKMKEKGDIPEGYSVSREKKERFSLILESASTNQTSMYLCASRAGAGLNEKLFFGSGTQLSVL.

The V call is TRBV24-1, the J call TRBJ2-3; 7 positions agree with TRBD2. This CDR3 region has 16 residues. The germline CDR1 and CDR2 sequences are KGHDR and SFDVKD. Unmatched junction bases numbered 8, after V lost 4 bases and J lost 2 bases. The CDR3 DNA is TGTGCCACCAGTGAATCTAGCGGATCTTACACAGATACGCAGTATTTT. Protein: CATSESSGSYTDTQYF.

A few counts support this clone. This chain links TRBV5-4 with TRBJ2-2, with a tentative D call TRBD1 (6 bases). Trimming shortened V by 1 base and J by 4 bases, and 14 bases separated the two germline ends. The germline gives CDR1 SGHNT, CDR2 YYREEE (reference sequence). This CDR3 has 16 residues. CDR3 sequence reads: CASSLPQGTGTGELFF. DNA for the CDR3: TGTGCCAGCAGCTTGCCACAGGGTACGGGCACCGGGGAGCTGTTTTTT.

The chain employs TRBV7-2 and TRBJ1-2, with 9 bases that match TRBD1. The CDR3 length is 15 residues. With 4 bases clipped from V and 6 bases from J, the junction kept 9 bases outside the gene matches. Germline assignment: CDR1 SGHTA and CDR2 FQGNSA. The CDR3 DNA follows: TGTGCCAGCAGCTATCTTCCCCGGGACAGGGATGGCTACACCTTC. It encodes CASSYLPRDRDGYTF.

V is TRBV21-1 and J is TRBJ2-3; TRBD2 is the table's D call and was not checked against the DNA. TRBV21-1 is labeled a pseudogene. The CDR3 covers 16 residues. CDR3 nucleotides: TGTGCCAGCAGCAAAGGGGAGGGACATGTCCCAGATACGCAGTATTTT. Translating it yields CASSKGEGHVPDTQYF.

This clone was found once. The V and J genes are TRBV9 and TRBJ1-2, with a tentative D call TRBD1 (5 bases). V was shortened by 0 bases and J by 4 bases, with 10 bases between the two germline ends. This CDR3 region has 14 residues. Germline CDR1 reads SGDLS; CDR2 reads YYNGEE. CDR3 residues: CASSVDQGGYGYTF. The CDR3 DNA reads TGTGCCAGCAGCGTAGATCAGGGAGGCTATGGCTACACCTTC.